The TCR beta chain under discussion was sequenced for a study of shared clonotypes between healthy human individuals. CD45RO-negative cells were positively selected for CCR7, leaving out terminally differentiated effector memory CD45RA+ cells. Concerning this clone itself: Its antigen is unidentified.

The CDR3 loop spans 15 amino acids. Trimming took off 2 bases at V and 7 bases at J, with 15 bases between the two ends. Germline CDR1 and CDR2: SGHRS and YFSETQ. Profiling relied on immunoSEQ multiplex PCR, and the TCRdb table lists in-frame clones only, not all of them. The repertoire holds some 2 million clones, with about 95% as singletons. Study conclusions and caveats: Sampling involved blood alone; tissue repertoires likely differ. Around 5% was the fraction of naive CD4 clonotypes found shared across a handful of donors. Larger estimated richness was generally seen in naive subsets than in memory subsets. The donor pool, a small one, limited the genetic and exposure-history diversity represented.

Sequencing was carried out using naive CD8+ T cells sorted from blood. This chain connects TRBV5-1 to TRBJ2-2; tentative D call: TRBD1 (6 bases). The source is a man aged 18-30 years in good health. CDR3 region: CASSLESGENGELFF. CDR3 DNA: TGCGCCAGCAGCTTAGAATCAGGGGAAAACGGGGAGCTGTTTTTT.